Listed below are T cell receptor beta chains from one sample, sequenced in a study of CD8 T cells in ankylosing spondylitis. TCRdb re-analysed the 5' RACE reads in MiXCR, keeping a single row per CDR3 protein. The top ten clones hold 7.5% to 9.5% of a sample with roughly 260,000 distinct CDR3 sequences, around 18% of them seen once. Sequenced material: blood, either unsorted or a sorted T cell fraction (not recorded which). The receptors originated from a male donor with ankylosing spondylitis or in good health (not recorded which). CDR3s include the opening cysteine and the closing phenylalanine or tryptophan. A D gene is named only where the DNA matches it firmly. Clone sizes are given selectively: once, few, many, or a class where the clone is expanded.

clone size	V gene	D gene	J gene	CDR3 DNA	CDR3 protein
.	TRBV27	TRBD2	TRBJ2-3	TGTGCCAGCAGGCGCATGGTTAGCGGGGTCGGTACGCAGTATTTT	CASRRMVSGVGTQYF
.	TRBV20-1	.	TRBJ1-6	TGCAGTGCTAAGCCTAGTAACAGAGATAATTCACCCCTCCACTTT	CSAKPSNRDNSPLHF
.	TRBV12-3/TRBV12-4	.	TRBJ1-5	TGTGCCAGCAGTGTTAAAACGGGTCGGGGGCAGCCCCAGCATTTT	CASSVKTGRGQPQHF
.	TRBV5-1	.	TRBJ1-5	TGCGCCAGCAGCCTGGGCCTTACCGGGGTAAGCAATCAGCCCCAGCATTTT	CASSLGLTGVSNQPQHF
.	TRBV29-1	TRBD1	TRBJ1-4	TGCAGCGTTGATACGGGACAGGGTTATGAAAAACTGTTTTTT	CSVDTGQGYEKLFF
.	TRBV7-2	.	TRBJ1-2	TGTGCCAGCGGCCACGAGCAGATATTACTCTCTAACTATGGCTACACCTTC	CASGHEQILLSNYGYTF
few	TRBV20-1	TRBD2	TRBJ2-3	TGCAGTGCTCTGGGGCGGGAGTGGACGAATACGCAGTATTTT	CSALGREWTNTQYF
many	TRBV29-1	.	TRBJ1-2	TGCAGCGTAATGGTGGGTGGCTACACCTTC	CSVMVGGYTF
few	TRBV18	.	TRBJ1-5	TGTGCCAGCTCACCAGGAGGAGGAAATCAGCCCCAGCATTTT	CASSPGGGNQPQHF
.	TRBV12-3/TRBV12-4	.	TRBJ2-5	TGTGCCAGCAGTCGGGGGAGCACACAAGAGACCCAGTACTTC	CASSRGSTQETQYF
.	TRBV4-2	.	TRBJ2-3	TGTGCCAGCAGCCAAGCTGAGCGGAGCACAGATACGCAGTATTTT	CASSQAERSTDTQYF
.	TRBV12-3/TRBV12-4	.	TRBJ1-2	TGTGCCAGCAGTTTCGGAAGAGGGACTGACTATGGCTACACCTTC	CASSFGRGTDYGYTF
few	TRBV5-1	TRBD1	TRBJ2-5	TGCGCCAGCAGCTCAACAGGGGTGGAGACCCAGTACTTC	CASSSTGVETQYF
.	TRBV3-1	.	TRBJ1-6	TGTGCCAGCAGCCAGGGACGACTGACCTATAATTCACCCCTCCACTTT	CASSQGRLTYNSPLHF
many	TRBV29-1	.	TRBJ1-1	TGCAGCGGCGTACAGGGATATCTGGCTTTCTTT	CSGVQGYLAFF
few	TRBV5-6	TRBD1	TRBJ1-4	TGTGCCAGCAGCTTGAAGGGGGCAGGTGAAAAACTGTTTTTT	CASSLKGAGEKLFF
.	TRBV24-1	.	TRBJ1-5	TGTGCCACCAGTGACACCTCCGGGACACCTAGCAATCAGCCCCAGCATTTT	CATSDTSGTPSNQPQHF
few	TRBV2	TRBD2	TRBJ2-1	TGTGCCAGCAGTGAGGGACTAGCGGGAGCAAATGAGCAGTTCTTC	CASSEGLAGANEQFF
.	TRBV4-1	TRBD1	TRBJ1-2	TGCGCCAGCAGTTTAGGACAGGGGAATGAAAATGGCTACACCTTC	CASSLGQGNENGYTF
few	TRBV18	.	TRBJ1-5	TGTGCCAGCTCACCCCAGGGGCCGCCCGATGGTACCCAGCATTTT	CASSPQGPPDGTQHF
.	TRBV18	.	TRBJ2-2	TGTGCCAGCTCACCATTTGGAGGTCCGAACACCGGGGAGCTGTTTTTT	CASSPFGGPNTGELFF
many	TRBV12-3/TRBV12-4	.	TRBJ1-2	TGTGCCAGCAGTTCGAGGACGGATAACTATGGCTACACCTTC	CASSSRTDNYGYTF
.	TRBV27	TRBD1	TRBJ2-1	TGTGCCAGCAGTTTCCGACAGGGGACCACCTACAATGAGCAGTTCTTC	CASSFRQGTTYNEQFF
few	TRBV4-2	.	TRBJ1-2	TGTGCCAGCAGCCACCGGGACCCATCTAACTATGGCTACACCTTC	CASSHRDPSNYGYTF
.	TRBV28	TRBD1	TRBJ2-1	TGTGCCAGCAGTTTATTATCCGGACAGGGTGGCAATGAGCAGTTCTTC	CASSLLSGQGGNEQFF
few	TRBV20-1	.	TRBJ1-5	TGCAGTGCTAGTTCTCAGCCCCAGCATTTT	CSASSQPQHF
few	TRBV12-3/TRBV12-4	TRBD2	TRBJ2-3	TGTGCCAGCAGTTTGGTAGCGGGATCCCCCGTACCAGATACGCAGTATTTT	CASSLVAGSPVPDTQYF
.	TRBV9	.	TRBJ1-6	TGTGCCAGCAGCGTAAGGGCCGTTTCACCCCTCCACTTT	CASSVRAVSPLHF
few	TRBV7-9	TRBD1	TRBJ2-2	TGTGCCAGCAGCTCAAGGACAGGGAACACCGGGGAGCTGTTTTTT	CASSSRTGNTGELFF
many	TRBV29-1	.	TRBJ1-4	TGCAGCGTTAGCAGGGGAGTGGACGAAAAACTGTTTTTT	CSVSRGVDEKLFF
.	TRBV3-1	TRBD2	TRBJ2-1	TGTGCCAGCAGCCAAGATCGGGGACTAGCGGAGGACAATGAGCAGTTCTTC	CASSQDRGLAEDNEQFF
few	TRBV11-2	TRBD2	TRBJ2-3	TGTGCCAGCAGTTCTAGACCCCCGGGGGGAGATACGCAGTATTTT	CASSSRPPGGDTQYF
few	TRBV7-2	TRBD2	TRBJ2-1	TGTGCCAGCAGCTCCCAAGAGCGGGAGCACAATGAGCAGTTCTTC	CASSSQEREHNEQFF
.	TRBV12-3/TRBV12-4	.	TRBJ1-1	TGTGTCAGCAGTTTAGCGCGAGGTACTGAAGCTTTCTTT	CVSSLARGTEAFF
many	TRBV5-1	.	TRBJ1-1	TGCGCCAGCAGCTTTTCGGGAGAAAACACTGAAGCTTTCTTT	CASSFSGENTEAFF